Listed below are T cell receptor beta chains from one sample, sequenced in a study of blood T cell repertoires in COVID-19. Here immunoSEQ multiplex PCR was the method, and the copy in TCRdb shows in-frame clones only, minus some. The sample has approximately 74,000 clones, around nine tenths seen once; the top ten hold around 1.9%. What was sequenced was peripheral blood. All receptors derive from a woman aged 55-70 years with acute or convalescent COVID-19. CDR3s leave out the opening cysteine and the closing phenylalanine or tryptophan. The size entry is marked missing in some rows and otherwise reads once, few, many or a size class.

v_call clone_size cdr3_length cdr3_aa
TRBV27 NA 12 ASNDRAMNTEAF
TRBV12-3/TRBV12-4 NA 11 ASRGTANTEAF
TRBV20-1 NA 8 SAPFYGYT
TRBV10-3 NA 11 AISSVENTEAF
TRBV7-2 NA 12 ASSLYRSPYEQY
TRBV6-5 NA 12 ASSSGLSNSPLH
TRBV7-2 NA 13 ASSLSSQGNYGYT
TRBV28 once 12 ASSSSPTGDEQY
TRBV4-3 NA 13 ASSQTGDPNTEAF
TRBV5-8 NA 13 ASSFEGAGDTEAF
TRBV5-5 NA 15 ASSSPLEGTSGNEQF
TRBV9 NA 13 ASTFGTSGYNEQF
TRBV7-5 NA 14 VRSLGGLAGNNEQF
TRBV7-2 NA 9 ASSSRLALH
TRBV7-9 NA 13 ASSSGQGAGNTIY
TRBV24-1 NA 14 ATSDQGPRWVDTQY
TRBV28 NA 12 ASSSPGTGVTIY
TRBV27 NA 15 ASSLLGGTGPTDTQY
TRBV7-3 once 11 ASSLSGSDEQF
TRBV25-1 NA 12 ASSKTGDNQPQH
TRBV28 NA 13 ASSRGGTTGNTIY
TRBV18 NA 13 ASSPDRASYNEQF
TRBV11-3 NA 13 ASRPGGTTNYGYT
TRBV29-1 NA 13 SVGLATTPGETQY
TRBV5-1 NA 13 ASSLQGYSYNEQF
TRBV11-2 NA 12 ASSRGQGNTEAF
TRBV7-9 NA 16 ASSLGSGGYLVADTQY
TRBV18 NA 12 ASSPRDRGLEAF
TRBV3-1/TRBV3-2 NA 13 ASRPTTSGQETQY
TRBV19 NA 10 ASRTGKQPQH
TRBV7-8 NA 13 ASSFQTVANTEAF
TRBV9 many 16 ASSYTSAGGLAGVEQY
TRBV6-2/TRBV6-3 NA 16 ASSYSTTMTSGGYEQY
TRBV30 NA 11 AWKRGNYNEQF
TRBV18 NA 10 ASSPTTDTQY
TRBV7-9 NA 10 ASSLELGEQY
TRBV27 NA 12 ASFRGGLNTEAF
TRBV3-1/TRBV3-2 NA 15 ASSLRPGTGFATEAF
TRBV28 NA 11 ASGEPNLDKAF
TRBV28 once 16 ASSPPPGQGRGTGELF
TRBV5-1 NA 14 ASSLAGQQLNTEAF
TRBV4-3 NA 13 ASSPDRGGNEGYT
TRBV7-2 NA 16 ASSGAGGTLSGANVLT